A single sample gave rise to the 2 T cell receptor beta chains below, sequenced in a study of PD-L1 blockade in urothelial cancer. Generated by immunoSEQ multiplex PCR, the TCRdb table keeps only in-frame clones and is missing some. Counted here are 12,000 to 15,000 clones, approximately 90% occurring once; the ten biggest clones make up roughly 15%. Sequencing was performed on PBMCs, taken around atezolizumab (anti-PD-L1) treatment. The receptors come from a man aged 70-80 years with urothelial cancer.

The genes are TRBV5-1 and TRBJ1-5, with TRBD1 matching 7 bases. This CDR3 has 15 residues. V shed 1 base, J shed 5 bases, and the junction held 6 bases outside the gene matches. CDR1 is SGHRS, CDR2 YFSETQ, per germline. Here the CDR3 DNA reads TGCGCCAGCAGCTTGCAAGGGCAGGGGGATCAGCCCCAGCATTTT. Its protein is CASSLQGQGDQPQHF.

The V gene is TRBV27, the J gene TRBJ2-1, with D possibly matching TRBD1 (6 bases). The CDR3 extends over 13 amino acids. V was pared by 6 bases and J by 8 bases, with 14 bases between. Germline loops: CDR1 MNHEY, CDR2 SMNVEV (reference sequence). CDR3 bases: TGTGCCAGCAGGACAAACCAGGGGTATGAGCAGTTCTTC. Translating gives CASRTNQGYEQFF.